These 17 T cell receptor beta chains share one sample of origin, sequenced in a study of CD8+CD57+ T cells in acquired aplastic anemia. Genomic DNA was employed as the template in profiling TCR beta VDJ and CDR3. TCRdb reprocessed the reads with MiXCR, giving one entry per CDR3 protein. The sample shows around 150,000 distinct CDR3 sequences, 35% to 55% of them seen only once. The sample taken for sequencing was sorted CD4+, CD8+, or CD8+CD57+ T cells (not recorded which) from PBMCs. The receptors here all came from a human donor in good health.

This clonotype was recorded many times. The chain links TRBV20-1 to TRBJ1-4, with D maybe TRBD1 (5 bases). The V end lost 3 bases, the J end lost 4 bases, and 21 bases lay between the germline ends. Germline CDR1 DFQATT, CDR2 SNEGSKA (reference sequence). This CDR3 contains 17 residues. Here the CDR3 reads CSASGGAVSGGNEKLFF. CDR3 sequence (DNA): TGCAGTGCTAGTGGCGGGGCGGTATCGGGGGGTAATGAAAAACTGTTTTTT.

This clonotype has just a few counts. The CDR3 loop is CSVGDRQNTEAFF. As DNA, the CDR3 is TGCAGCGTTGGGGACAGGCAAAACACTGAAGCTTTCTTT. V usage is TRBV29-1 and J usage is TRBJ1-1, with TRBD1 matching 8 bases. CDR1 is SQVTM and CDR2 is ANQGSEA in the germline V gene. The V segment lost 4 bases and the J segment 2 bases; nucleotides outside the gene matches: 3. This CDR3 comprises 13 residues.

The genes are TRBV24-1 and TRBJ1-2; D uncertain. Germline-derived CDR1 and CDR2 are KGHDR and SFDVKD. This CDR3 is built from 15 residues. Trimming removed 2 bases from V and 6 bases from J, with 15 bases in between. The CDR3 sequence is CATSDSRTERNGYTF. CDR3 nucleotide sequence: TGTGCCACCAGTGATTCACGGACGGAAAGAAATGGCTACACCTTC.

Turning to this clonotype: Because it lacks the conserved phenylalanine or tryptophan at the end, this CDR3 is likely a read error. The V and J genes are TRBV10-3 and TRBJ2-7, with D possibly matching TRBD2 (6 bases). V was shortened by 5 bases and J by 0 bases, with 11 bases between the two germline ends. The CDR3 runs 14 residues. Germline V CDR1 and CDR2: ENHRY, SYGVKD. The CDR3 protein is CAISSPGGSYEQYL. In nucleotides, the CDR3 is TGTGCCATCAGTTCCCCCGGGGGCTCCTACGAGCAGTACCTC.

As to this clonotype: This clone may be a read error of a much larger clone one base away. The V call is TRBV20-1, the J call TRBJ2-1, with TRBD2 matching over 12 bases. Germline CDR1 and CDR2: DFQATT and SNEGSKA (reference sequence). V lost 7 bases, J lost 12 bases, and 13 bases stayed unmatched. CDR3 size: 14 residues. CDR3 region: CSGLLAGGFRVQFF. The DNA for the CDR3 is TGCAGTGGTTTACTAGCGGGGGGATTTCGGGTGCAGTTCTTC.

The chain links TRBV7-3 to TRBJ1-6, with unresolved D. This CDR3 is 15 amino acids long. Germline lookup yields CDR1 SGHTA and CDR2 FQGTGA. V lost 0 bases, J lost 6 bases, and 9 bases lay in between. CDR3 bases: TGTGCCAGCAGCTTAACAGGGTCGGCTAATTCACCCCTCCACTTT. Translation gives CASSLTGSANSPLHF.

V is TRBV2 and J is TRBJ2-7; D perhaps matches TRBD2 (5 bases). Between the trimmed V and J ends, which lost 8 bases and 5 bases, there was a span of 10 bases. Germline V CDR1 and CDR2: SNHLY, FYNNEI. This CDR3 has 11 residues. The DNA of the CDR3 is TGTGCCAGCTTCGAGGGCCACGAGCAGTACTTC. The encoded protein is CASFEGHEQYF. Variable domain in full (rest from reference TRBV2 and TRBJ2-7): EPEVTQTPSHQVTQMGQEVILRCVPISNHLYFYWYRQILGQKVEFLVSFYNNEISEKSEIFDDQFSVERPDGSNFTLKIRSTKLEDSAMYFCASFEGHEQYFGPGTRLTVT.

V usage is TRBV7-3 and J usage is TRBJ2-5, with TRBD1 as a possible D gene (5 bases). Near its end, the DNA agrees better with TRBJ2-7, so the J call may be wrong. Germline CDR1 is SGHTA and CDR2 is FQGTGA. The CDR3 consists of 14 residues. The DNA of the CDR3 is TGTGCCAGCAGTACCGGACAAGCTCGCTACGAGCAGTACTTC. This encodes CASSTGQARYEQYF.

Comment on this clonotype: Given a much more abundant clone one base away, this may be a read error. The chain is built from TRBV10-3 and TRBJ1-2; a possible D gene is TRBD1 (6 bases). Germline V lookup: CDR1 ENHRY, CDR2 SYGVKD. This CDR3 is built from 11 residues. CDR3 residues: CASTGGYDYTF. In DNA form, the CDR3 reads TGTGCTTCGACCGGGGGCTATGACTACACCTTC.

The V gene is TRBV10-3, the J gene TRBJ2-7; D uncertain. This CDR3 region has 12 residues. In germline, CDR1 is ENHRY, CDR2 SYGVKD. The ends were cut back, 6 bases at V and 9 bases at J, with 15 bases in the middle. The CDR3 bases are TGTGCCATCAGGGAAGAACGGGTGGCGCAGTACTTC. Translating gives CAIREERVAQYF.

This clonotype has a handful of counts. The chain employs TRBV7-2 and TRBJ2-5; D is uncertain. The CDR3 contains 11 residues. Trimming removed 8 bases at V and 5 bases at J, with 9 bases between. Looked up from germline, CDR1 is SGHTA and CDR2 is FQGNSA. Here the CDR3 DNA reads TGTGCCAGCTCTCAGACGGAGACCCAGTACTTC. This gives the protein CASSQTETQYF.

V is TRBV12-3 or TRBV12-4 and J is TRBJ1-2, with D hard to call. CDR3 length equals 12 residues. V gave up 2 bases and J gave up 5 bases, with 6 bases separating them. CDR3 bases: TGTGCCAGCAGTTTAACAGCTTATGGCTACACCTTC. Protein product: CASSLTAYGYTF.

The V gene is TRBV10-3, the J gene TRBJ1-5; the D is unclear. The germline gives CDR1 ENHRY, CDR2 SYGVKD. V dropped 3 bases and J dropped 4 bases, with 7 bases sitting between them. CDR3 length: 13 residues. The CDR3 is CAISEGRNQPQHF. CDR3 bases: TGTGCCATCAGTGAAGGGAGAAATCAGCCCCAGCATTTT.

This clonotype was recorded many times. The J gene is TRBJ2-1, the V gene TRBV15; TRBD2 agrees at 7 bases. The length of the CDR3 is 13 residues. Germline assignment: CDR1 LNHNV and CDR2 YYDKDF (reference sequence). With 8 bases clipped from V and 8 bases from J, the junction kept 9 bases outside the gene matches. The CDR3 reads CATARGVDYEQFF. The CDR3 DNA is TGTGCCACCGCCCGGGGGGTGGACTATGAGCAGTTCTTC.

This clonotype was recorded many times. The chain carries TRBV6-5 and TRBJ2-1, with a weak D call TRBD2 (5 bases). Germline V gene sequence: CDR1 MNHEY, CDR2 SVGAGI. The CDR3 sequence is 12 residues long. With 2 bases removed from V and 8 bases from J, the gap between germline ends came to 7 bases. CDR3 sequence reads: CASSYRGDEQFF. As DNA, the CDR3 is TGTGCCAGCAGTTACCGGGGAGATGAGCAGTTCTTC.

This clonotype was seen a few times. J is TRBJ2-7 and V is TRBV20-1, with 8 bases lining up with TRBD1. V lost 7 bases to trimming and J lost 1 base; unmatched junction nucleotides: 6. This CDR3 is built from 13 residues. Germline CDR1 reads DFQATT; CDR2 reads SNEGSKA (reference sequence). The CDR3 nucleotides read TGCAGTGTGGGGCAGGGGGCATCCTACGAGCAGTACTTC. As protein: CSVGQGASYEQYF.

This clonotype was observed a single time. The rearrangement uses TRBV20-1 and TRBJ2-7, with D tentatively TRBD1 (6 bases). CDR1 DFQATT and CDR2 SNEGSKA come from the germline V gene (reference sequence). The V end was cut by 0 bases, the J end by 4 bases, with 13 bases between. This CDR3 is built from 14 residues. The CDR3 region is CSARDLLQGYEQYF. CDR3 nucleotide sequence: TGCAGTGCTAGAGATCTTCTTCAGGGGTACGAGCAGTACTTC.